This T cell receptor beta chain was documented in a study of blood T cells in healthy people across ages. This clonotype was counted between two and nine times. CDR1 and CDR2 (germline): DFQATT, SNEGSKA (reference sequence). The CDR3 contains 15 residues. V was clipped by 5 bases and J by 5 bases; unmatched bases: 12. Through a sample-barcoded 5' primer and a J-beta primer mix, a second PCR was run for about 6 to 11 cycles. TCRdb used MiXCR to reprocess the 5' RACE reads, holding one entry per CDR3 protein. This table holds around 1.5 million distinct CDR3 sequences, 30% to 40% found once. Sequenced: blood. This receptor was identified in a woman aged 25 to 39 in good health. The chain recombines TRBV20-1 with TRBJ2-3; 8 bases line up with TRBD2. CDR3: CSAGAPGLVGDTQYF. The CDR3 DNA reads TGCAGTGCTGGAGCTCCGGGACTAGTGGGAGATACGCAGTATTTT.